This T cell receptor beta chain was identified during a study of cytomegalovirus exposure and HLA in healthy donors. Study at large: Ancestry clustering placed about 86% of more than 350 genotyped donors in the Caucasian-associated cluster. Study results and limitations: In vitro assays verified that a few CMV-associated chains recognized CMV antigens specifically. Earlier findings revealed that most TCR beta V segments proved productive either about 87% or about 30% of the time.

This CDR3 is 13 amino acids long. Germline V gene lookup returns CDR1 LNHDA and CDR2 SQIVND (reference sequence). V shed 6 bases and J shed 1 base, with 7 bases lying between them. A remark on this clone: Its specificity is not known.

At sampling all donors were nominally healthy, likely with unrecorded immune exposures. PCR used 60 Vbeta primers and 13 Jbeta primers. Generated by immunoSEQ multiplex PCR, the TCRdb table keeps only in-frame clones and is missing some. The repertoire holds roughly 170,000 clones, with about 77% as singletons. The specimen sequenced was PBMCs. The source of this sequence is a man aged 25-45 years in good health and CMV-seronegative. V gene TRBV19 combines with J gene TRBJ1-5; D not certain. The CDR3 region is CASSSLSNQPQHF. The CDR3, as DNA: TGTGCCAGTAGCTCCCTCAGCAATCAGCCCCAGCATTTT.